This T cell receptor (beta chain) was sequenced for a study of T cells in Graves' hyperthyroidism and ophthalmopathy. Using RNA transcripts as the source, TCR beta CDR3 regions were amplified. The HTBI set primed first-round TCR CDR3 RT-PCR. TCRdb re-called the multiplex PCR reads through MiXCR, storing one row per CDR3 protein. The repertoire holds about 480,000 distinct CDR3 sequences, about an eighth seen once, with about 17% in the top ten. Patients were excluded for uncontrolled infection, other autoimmune disease, pregnancy or lactation. The CDR3 runs 15 residues. V lost 3 bases and J lost 2, with 12 bases in between. Germline CDR1 and CDR2: SGHTA and FQGNSA.

This receptor was identified in a woman in her late teens or twenties with Graves' hyperthyroidism. The sequencing input was blood. This chain joins TRBV7-2 and TRBJ2-3; D perhaps matches TRBD1 (5 bases). The CDR3 DNA sequence: TGTGCCAGCAGCTTCCCAAGGGGCCCCACAGATACGCAGTATTTT. Translating it yields CASSFPRGPTDTQYF.